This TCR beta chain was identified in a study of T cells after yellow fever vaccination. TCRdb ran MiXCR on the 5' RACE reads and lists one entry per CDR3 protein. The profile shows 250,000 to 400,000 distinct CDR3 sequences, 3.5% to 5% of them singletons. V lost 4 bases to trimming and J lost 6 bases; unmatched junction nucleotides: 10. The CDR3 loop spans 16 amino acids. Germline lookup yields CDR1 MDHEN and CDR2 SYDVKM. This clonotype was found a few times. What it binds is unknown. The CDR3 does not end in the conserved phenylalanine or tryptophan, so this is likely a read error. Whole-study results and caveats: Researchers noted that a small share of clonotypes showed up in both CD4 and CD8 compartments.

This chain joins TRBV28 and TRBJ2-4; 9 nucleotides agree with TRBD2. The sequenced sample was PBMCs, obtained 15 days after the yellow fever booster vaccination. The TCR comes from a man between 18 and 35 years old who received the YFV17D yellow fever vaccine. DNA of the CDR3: TGTGCCAGCAGTTCATCGGTGGGGCGGGGGGGAAACATTCAGTACCTC. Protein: CASSSSVGRGGNIQYL.